The source of this T cell receptor (beta chain) is a study of cytomegalovirus exposure and HLA in healthy donors. Study-level points and caveats: An analysis that came later showed most CMV-associated TCR beta chains appearing HLA-restricted. Diagnosis of cytomegalovirus status made by the classifier reportedly showed high specificity and sensitivity. Later analysis identified a missense DCLRE1C variant that was linked to TCR beta V- and J-gene trimming.

Looked up from germline, CDR1 is SNHLY and CDR2 is FYNNEI. V gave up 6 bases and J gave up 3 bases, with 14 bases separating them. This CDR3 is built from 14 residues. PCR was performed using 60 Vbeta and 13 Jbeta primers. Repertoires were generated with immunoSEQ multiplex PCR, while TCRdb's copy carries only in-frame clones and drops some. The sample has about 160,000 clones, under 85% seen once; the top ten hold about 1.5%. Note on this clone: Its antigen is as yet unknown.

The chain employs TRBV2 and TRBJ1-1; no firm D call. The clonotype comes from a woman in her thirties in good health and CMV-seronegative. Sample: PBMCs. CDR3 protein: CASRLSDSYTEAFF. CDR3 sequence (DNA): TGTGCCAGCAGATTGAGCGACTCCTACACTGAAGCTTTCTTT.